The clone carrying this T cell receptor (beta chain) was counted a few times. This sample is part of a study of patients and donors after allogeneic stem cell transplantation. TCRdb independently ran MiXCR on the RT-PCR reads; one entry per CDR3 protein. The sample yields some 960,000 distinct CDR3 sequences, roughly 18% seen once. The germline V gene encodes CDR1 SEHNR and CDR2 FQNEAQ (reference sequence). The V and J ends lost 0 bases and 0 bases respectively, with 11 bases between them. The CDR3 extends over 17 amino acids. The chain couples TRBV7-9 to TRBJ2-2; possibly TRBD2 for D (5 bases). Source material: blood, either unsorted or a sorted T cell fraction (not recorded which). This sequence was found in a human donor who was either an allogeneic HSCT recipient or a stem cell or donor lymphocyte infusion donor (not recorded which). It is not recorded whose cells these are; they may come from a transplant donor. The CDR3 coding sequence is TGTGCCAGCAGCTTAGCGCGGGCCGGACCGAACACCGGGGAGCTGTTTTTT. Its translation is CASSLARAGPNTGELFF.